This T cell receptor beta chain was sequenced in a study of OX40 agonist ivuxolimab in advanced cancers. For the study in its entirety: Ivuxolimab was an agonistic, fully human IgG2 monoclonal antibody directed against OX40 (CD134), a costimulatory receptor. Intravenous ivuxolimab was administered to patients every 2 weeks at six dose levels: 0.01, 0.1, 0.3, 1.5, 3 and 10 mg/kg. Of the approximately 50 patients in dose escalation, 19 had hepatocellular carcinoma, about 15 had melanoma, 9 had renal cell carcinoma and 9 had head and neck cancer. Patients were allowed to have had prior anti-PD-1, anti-PD-L1 or anti-CTLA-4 therapy, and 30% to 50% of the dose-escalation patients had previously received checkpoint inhibitors. Peripheral TCRbeta sequencing was intended to test whether TCR sequence diversity was altered and clonal T-cell expansion was caused by ivuxolimab. In the dose-escalation cohort, approximately 82% of patients were male, and the mean age was about 55 years, with a range of 23 to 79. Partial responses occurred in three dose-escalation patients: two with cutaneous melanoma and one with hepatocellular carcinoma. The paper reports the monotherapy dose-escalation portion (N of about 50 patients) of the phase I ivuxolimab trial.

Here is what the overall study found, with its caveats: Antigen specificity was not determined for the clonally expanded peripheral T cells. Clonal expansion of both CD4+ and CD8+ blood T cells was observed from baseline to week 6 at doses 0.1 to 3.0 mg/kg. Partial responders in the 0.1-3.0 mg/kg groups had among the lowest normalized peripheral clonal expansion, especially among CD8+ T cells. After ivuxolimab, expanded clones were on average more numerous among CD8+ T cells than among CD4+ T cells. Low levels of normalized T-cell clonal expansion were also seen in some patients who did not respond.

Genomic DNA was extracted from sorted cells for sequencing of the TCRbeta CDR3 region. The immunoSEQ Assay was used to sequence the TCRbeta CDR3 regions. Imported from immuneACCESS, the table was reduced by TCRdb to in-frame sequences with V and J called. These copies leave out some clones; in studies compared against another copy, an unresolved V gene accounts for under half, and the cause of the remainder is not known. The sample includes about 82,000 clones, with around 85% observed a single time. The ten top clones hold under 3% of the sample. As concerns this clone: It lacks a known antigen. The record has no base qualities; no much larger clone is one base away.

Patients with autoimmune disease history or receiving systemic immunosuppression were excluded from the trial. In every dose cohort, peripheral blood was drawn for TCR sequencing at baseline, cycle 4 day 1, and cycle 7 day 1. Samples came from an open-label, multicenter, first-in-human phase I dose-escalation trial of ivuxolimab. Adults with locally advanced or metastatic melanoma, renal cell, hepatocellular, or head and neck squamous cell carcinoma were enrolled in the trial. Before TCR sequencing, CD4+ and CD8+ T cells were separately sorted from peripheral blood. The sequence derives from an adult with an advanced solid tumor such as melanoma, head and neck, liver or kidney cancer. The starting material was CD4+ or CD8+ T cells sorted from blood, obtained in a trial of the OX40 agonist ivuxolimab.

The CDR3 loop reads CASSRSGTRTGELFF. The DNA reads as follows: TGTGCCAGCAGCCGATCCGGGACTCGGACCGGGGAGCTGTTTTTT. This receptor chain uses TRBV7-2 and TRBJ2-2; the D gene is possibly TRBD2, with 6 bases matching. The CDR3, cysteine through phenylalanine, is 15 amino acids long. Of all the DNA, just the CDR3 is kept, 45 bases in frame from base 1. V loses 5 bases of germline sequence and J loses 5 bases, and the interval between the two ends is 15 bases. CDR1 and CDR2, looked up from the germline V gene, are SGHTA and FQGNSA.